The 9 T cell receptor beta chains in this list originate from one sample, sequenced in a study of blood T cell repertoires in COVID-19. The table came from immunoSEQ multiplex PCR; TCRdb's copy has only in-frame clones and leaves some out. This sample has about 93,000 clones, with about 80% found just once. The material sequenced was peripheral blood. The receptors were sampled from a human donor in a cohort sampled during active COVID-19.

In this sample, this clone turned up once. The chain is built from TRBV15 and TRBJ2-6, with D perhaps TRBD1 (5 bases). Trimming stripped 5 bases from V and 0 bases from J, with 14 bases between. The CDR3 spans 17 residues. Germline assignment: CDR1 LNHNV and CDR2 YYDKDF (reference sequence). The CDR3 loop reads CATSPPRVISGANVLTF. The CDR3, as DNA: TGTGCCACCAGCCCACCCAGGGTCATCTCTGGGGCCAACGTCCTGACTTTC.

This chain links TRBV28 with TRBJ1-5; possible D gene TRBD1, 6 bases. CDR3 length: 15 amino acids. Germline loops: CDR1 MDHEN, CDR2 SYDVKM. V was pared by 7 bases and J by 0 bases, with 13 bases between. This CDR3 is CASTGADNSNQPQHF. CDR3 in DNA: TGTGCCAGCACAGGGGCAGACAATAGCAATCAGCCCCAGCATTTT.

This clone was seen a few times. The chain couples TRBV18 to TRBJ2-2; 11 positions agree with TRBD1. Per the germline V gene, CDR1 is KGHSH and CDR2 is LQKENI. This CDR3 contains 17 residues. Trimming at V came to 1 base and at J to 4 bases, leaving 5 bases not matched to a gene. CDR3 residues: CASSPQDRGLGTGELFF. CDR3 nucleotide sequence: TGTGCCAGCTCACCACAGGACAGGGGGCTCGGCACCGGGGAGCTGTTTTTT. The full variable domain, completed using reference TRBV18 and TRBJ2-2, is NAGVMQNPRHLVRRRGQEARLRCSPMKGHSHVYWYRQLPEEGLKFMVYLQKENIIDESGMPKERFSAEFPKEGPSILRIQQVVRGDSAAYFCASSPQDRGLGTGELFFGEGSRLTVL.

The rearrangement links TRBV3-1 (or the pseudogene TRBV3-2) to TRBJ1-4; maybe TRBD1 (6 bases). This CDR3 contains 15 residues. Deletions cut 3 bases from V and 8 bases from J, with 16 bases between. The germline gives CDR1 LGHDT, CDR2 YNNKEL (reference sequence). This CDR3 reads CASSQPTGRFEKLFF. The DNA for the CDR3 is TGTGCCAGCAGCCAGCCAACAGGGCGGTTCGAAAAACTGTTTTTT.

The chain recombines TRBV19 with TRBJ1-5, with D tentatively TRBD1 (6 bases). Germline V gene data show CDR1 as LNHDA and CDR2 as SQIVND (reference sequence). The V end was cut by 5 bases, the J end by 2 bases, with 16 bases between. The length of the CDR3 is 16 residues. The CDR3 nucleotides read TGTGCCAGTAGTCAGGGGACAACAATGGGCAATCAGCCCCAGCATTTT. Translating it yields CASSQGTTMGNQPQHF.

CDR3 sequence reads: CASSKQGQGGEKLFF. In nucleotides, the CDR3 is TGTGCCAGCAGTAAACAGGGTCAAGGAGGTGAAAAACTGTTTTTT. This chain connects TRBV2 to TRBJ1-4; the D gene is possibly TRBD1 (6 bases). The CDR3 has 15 amino acids. CDR1 is SNHLY, CDR2 FYNNEI, per germline. Trimming pared 5 bases from V and 7 bases from J, leaving 17 bases between.

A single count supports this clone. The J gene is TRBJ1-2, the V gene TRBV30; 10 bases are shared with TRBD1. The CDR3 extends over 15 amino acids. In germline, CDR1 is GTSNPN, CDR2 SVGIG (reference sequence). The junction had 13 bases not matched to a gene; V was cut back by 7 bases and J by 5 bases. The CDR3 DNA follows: TGTGCCTTCGAGGGACAGGGGTTTTTTGGGTATGGCTACACCTTC. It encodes CAFEGQGFFGYGYTF.

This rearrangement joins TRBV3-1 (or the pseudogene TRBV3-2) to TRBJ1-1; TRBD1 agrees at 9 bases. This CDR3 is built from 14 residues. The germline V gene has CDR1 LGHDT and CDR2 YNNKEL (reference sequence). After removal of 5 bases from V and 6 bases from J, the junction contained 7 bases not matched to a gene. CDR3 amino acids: CASSAGTGRSEAFF. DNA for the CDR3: TGTGCCAGCAGCGCCGGGACAGGGCGCTCTGAAGCTTTCTTT.

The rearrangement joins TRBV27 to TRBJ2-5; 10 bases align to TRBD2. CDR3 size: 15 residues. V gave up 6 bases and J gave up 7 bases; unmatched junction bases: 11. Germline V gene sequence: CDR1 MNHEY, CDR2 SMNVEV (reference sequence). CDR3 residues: CASSLVSGGLRTQYF. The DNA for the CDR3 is TGTGCCAGCAGCTTAGTTAGCGGGGGGCTTAGGACCCAGTACTTC.